This T cell receptor (beta chain) was sequenced in a study of blood T cell repertoires in COVID-19. The overall study: Spain, Italy and the United States supplied samples that represented acute and convalescent COVID-19. Sources were T cells, B-cell-depleted T cells, or PBMCs; the material itself was cDNA or gDNA.

In the authors' workflow: Cell counts per sample came from amplifying reference gene primers. Here immunoSEQ multiplex PCR was the method, and the copy in TCRdb shows in-frame clones only, minus some. From that table come the V and J calls and clone size; the DNA was used to work out D and trimming. The sample shows under 150,000 clones, about four fifths of them seen only once. Trimming left V 2 bases short and J 5 bases short, with 16 bases between. The CDR3 is 17 amino acids. CDR1 and CDR2 (germline): MGHRA, YSYEKL. Input material: peripheral blood. The sequence was obtained from an elderly man with active or convalescent COVID-19. The chain links TRBV4-1 to TRBJ1-6; D is possibly TRBD1 (6 bases). CDR3: CASSQNGQPDNNSPLHF. The CDR3 region has the DNA TGCGCCAGCAGCCAAAATGGACAGCCTGATAATAATTCACCCCTCCACTTT.